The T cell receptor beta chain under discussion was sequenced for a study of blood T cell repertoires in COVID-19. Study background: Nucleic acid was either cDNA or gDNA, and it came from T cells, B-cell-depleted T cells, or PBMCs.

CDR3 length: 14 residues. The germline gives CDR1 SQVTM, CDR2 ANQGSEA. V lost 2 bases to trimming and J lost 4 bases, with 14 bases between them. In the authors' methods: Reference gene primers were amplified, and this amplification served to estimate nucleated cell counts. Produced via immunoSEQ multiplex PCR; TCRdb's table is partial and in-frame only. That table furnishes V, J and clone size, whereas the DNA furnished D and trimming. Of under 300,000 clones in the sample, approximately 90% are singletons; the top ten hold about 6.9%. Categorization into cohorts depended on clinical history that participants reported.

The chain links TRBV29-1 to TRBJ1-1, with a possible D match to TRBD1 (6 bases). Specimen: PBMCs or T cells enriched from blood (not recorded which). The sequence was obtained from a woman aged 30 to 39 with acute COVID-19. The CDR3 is CSVEPPGAATEAFF. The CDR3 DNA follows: TGCAGCGTTGAACCCCCAGGGGCGGCCACTGAAGCTTTCTTT.